This entry concerns a single TCR beta chain. Mismatch with germline at one junction end may stem from a read error. This CDR3 is 11 amino acids long. Germline V gene data show CDR1 as DFQATT and CDR2 as SNEGSKA (reference sequence). The sample comes from a study of blood T cell repertoires in COVID-19. Study-wide background: COVID-19 samples from acute and convalescent phases originated in the United States, Italy and Spain. The analysed material was cDNA or gDNA that came from T cells, B-cell-depleted T cells, or PBMCs.

Original data processing: It was from reference gene primer amplification that nucleated cell counts were estimated. Libraries were prepared by immunoSEQ multiplex PCR; TCRdb keeps only in-frame clonotypes and omits some of them. The V and J calls and clone size were taken over from that table, and D and trimming were inferred from the DNA. The sample records 180,000 or so clones, about 88% being singletons. This clonotype was sampled from a man between 18 and 35 years old with active or convalescent COVID-19. The chain recombines TRBV20-1 with TRBJ2-7; 7 nucleotides align to TRBD1. Sequencing was carried out using peripheral blood. CDR3 in amino acids: CSARDPGTAHF. CDR3 in DNA: TGCAGTGCTAGAGATCCAGGGACAGCTCACTTC.